Listed here are 22 T cell receptor beta chains from one sample, sequenced in a study of T-cell memory formation after mild COVID-19. TCRdb analysed the 5' RACE reads with MiXCR anew, one entry per CDR3 protein. The sample carries roughly 250,000 distinct CDR3 sequences, approximately 15% recorded once. The material sequenced was PBMCs or a T cell subset sorted from them (not recorded which). The receptors originated from a man between 18 and 29 years old who had mild COVID-19 (a few samples of this study predate the infection). Cell type and time point are not known.

This clonotype occurred a few times. The chain uses TRBV28 and TRBJ1-2; TRBD1 might be the D (6 bases). Trimming removed 6 bases at V and 1 base at J, with 18 bases between. The CDR3 extends over 16 amino acids. The germline CDR1 and CDR2 sequences are MDHEN and SYDVKM. CDR3 nucleotide sequence: TGTGCCAGCAGCCATCTAGGGGGAGAGCTTAACTATGGCTACACCTTC. Its translation: CASSHLGGELNYGYTF.

This clonotype was found many times. The gene calls are TRBV12-3 or TRBV12-4 and TRBJ2-1; the D gene is possibly TRBD1 (5 bases). The CDR3 consists of 12 residues. V was trimmed by 6 bases and J by 8 bases, leaving 11 bases between them. DNA of the CDR3: TGTGCCAGCAGGGCGGACATCCATGAGCAGTTCTTC. Translating it yields CASRADIHEQFF.

The V gene is TRBV10-3, the J gene TRBJ1-4; 7 nucleotides match TRBD1. Germline values: CDR1 ENHRY, CDR2 SYGVKD. CDR3 length: 12 amino acids. V was clipped by 2 bases and J by 14 bases; unmatched bases: 5. The CDR3 DNA follows: TGTGCCATCAGTGAGGAGGGGGCGCGCCTGTTTTTT. It yields the protein CAISEEGARLFF.

V is TRBV10-3 and J is TRBJ1-6; D is ambiguous. V was pared by 10 bases and J by 7 bases, with 17 bases between. Germline CDR1 and CDR2: ENHRY and SYGVKD. This CDR3 spans 14 amino acids. The CDR3 DNA follows: TGTGCCACCAAACGGATCACCTCGAATTCACCCCTCCACTTT. Protein: CATKRITSNSPLHF.

This clonotype was seen once. This rearrangement joins TRBV7-9 to TRBJ1-4; the match to TRBD1 covers 7 bases. Germline CDR1 SEHNR, CDR2 FQNEAQ (reference sequence). V shed 2 bases, J shed 8 bases, and the junction held 5 bases outside the gene matches. The CDR3 is 14 residues long. In DNA, the CDR3 is TGTGCCAGCAGCTTAAGGGGGCGTCGGGAAAAACTGTTTTTT. Residues: CASSLRGRREKLFF.

This sequence joins TRBV11-2 and TRBJ2-1; 8 bases are a match to TRBD2. Germline V gives CDR1 SGHAT, CDR2 FQNNGV. The CDR3 has 17 amino acids. V dropped 2 bases and J dropped 8; count of bases not matched to a gene: 14. CDR3 amino acids: CASSLRRGARLPHEQFF. As DNA, the CDR3 is TGTGCCAGCAGCTTACGGCGGGGGGCCAGACTCCCCCATGAGCAGTTCTTC. Complete variable domain (other parts from reference TRBV11-2 and TRBJ2-1): EAGVAQSPRYKIIEKRQSVAFWCNPISGHATLYWYQQILGQGPKLLIQFQNNGVVDDSQLPKDRFSAERLKGVDSTLKIQPAKLEDSAVYLCASSLRRGARLPHEQFFGPGTRLTVL.

This chain joins TRBV7-6 and TRBJ2-5; D may correspond to TRBD1 or TRBD2 (6 bases each). The germline V gene has CDR1 SGHVS and CDR2 FNYEAQ. V gave up 5 bases and J gave up 6 bases, with 19 bases separating them. The CDR3 sequence is 15 residues long. This chain's CDR3 is CASSPARGLLQTQYF. The CDR3 region has the DNA TGTGCCAGCAGCCCCGCCCGGGGGCTTCTACAGACCCAGTACTTC.

This clonotype turned up a few times. The V gene is TRBV5-1, the J gene TRBJ2-1; 10 nucleotides agree with TRBD2. This CDR3 has 15 residues. Germline CDR1 is SGHRS and CDR2 is YFSETQ. J lost 2 bases, V lost 4 bases, and 3 bases had no gene match. CDR3 region: CASSPLAGTYNEQFF. The CDR3 coding sequence is TGCGCCAGCAGCCCACTAGCGGGGACCTACAATGAGCAGTTCTTC.

This clonotype was recorded at least ten times. The chain uses TRBV5-1 and TRBJ2-7; the D gene is possibly TRBD2 (5 bases). The germline V gene encodes CDR1 SGHRS and CDR2 YFSETQ. The V end was cut by 5 bases, the J end by 0 bases, with 15 bases between. This CDR3 has 15 amino acids. CDR3 sequence: CASRKDGRGSYEQYV. The CDR3 DNA reads TGCGCCAGCAGAAAAGACGGACGGGGCTCCTACGAGCAGTACGTC.

This clonotype was found a few times. CDR3 in amino acids: CASSQGAGKFAYEQYF. In DNA form, the CDR3 reads TGCGCCAGCAGCCAAGGGGCAGGGAAGTTCGCCTACGAGCAGTACTTC. This chain joins TRBV4-3 and TRBJ2-7; D perhaps matches TRBD1 (5 bases). V lost 1 base, J lost 2 bases, and 15 bases lay in between. Germline CDR1 LGHNA, CDR2 YSLEER. The CDR3 loop spans 16 amino acids.

This clonotype has only a few counts. A junction end diverges from the germline sequence, so it may reflect a read error. CDR3 bases: TGCAGAGAGAACGGGACAGGGTGCTTC. Protein product: CRENGTGCF. J is TRBJ2-7 and V is TRBV29-1; 9 bases are shared with TRBD1. CDR1 SQVTM and CDR2 ANQGSEA come from the germline V gene. This CDR3 comprises 9 residues.

This clonotype was counted a few times. The chain is built from TRBV2 and TRBJ2-7, with D unresolved. The germline CDR1 and CDR2 sequences are SNHLY and FYNNEI. Trimming cost V 6 bases and J 6 bases, with 9 bases left between them. CDR3 length equals 11 residues. The CDR3 sequence: CASSPPPEQYV. For the CDR3, the DNA is TGTGCCAGCAGCCCTCCCCCCGAGCAGTACGTC.

V usage is TRBV7-2 and J usage is TRBJ2-3; D uncertain. V lost 11 bases and J 4 bases, leaving 19 bases between the germline ends. The CDR3 is made up of 14 amino acids. CDR1 is SGHTA, CDR2 FQGNSA, per germline. The CDR3 region is CACRPGPYPDTQYF. In DNA form, the CDR3 reads TGTGCCTGTCGCCCCGGCCCTTACCCAGATACGCAGTATTTT.

The chain carries TRBV6-5 and TRBJ2-7; 8 bases are shared with TRBD2. Germline CDR1 MNHEY, CDR2 SVGAGI. This CDR3 region has 14 residues. V lost 5 bases to trimming and J lost 5 bases; unmatched junction nucleotides: 8. In nucleotides, the CDR3 is TGTGCCAGCAGTCTCGGGGGGGGCATCAACGAGCAGTACTTC. It encodes CASSLGGGINEQYF.

This clonotype has only a few counts. This rearrangement joins TRBV2 to TRBJ2-6, with 9 bases that match TRBD1. The germline V gene encodes CDR1 SNHLY and CDR2 FYNNEI. The CDR3 extends over 14 amino acids. Germline trimming cut 7 bases from V and 7 bases from J; bases unmatched to any gene: 5. In nucleotides, the CDR3 is TGTGCCAGCACCGGGGACAGGGTAGCCAACGTCCTGACTTTC. It codes for CASTGDRVANVLTF. The full variable domain, completed using reference TRBV2 and TRBJ2-6, is EPEVTQTPSHQVTQMGQEVILRCVPISNHLYFYWYRQILGQKVEFLVSFYNNEISEKSEIFDDQFSVERPDGSNFTLKIRSTKLEDSAMYFCASTGDRVANVLTFGAGSRLTVL.

This clonotype was seen a few times. CDR3 sequence: CASSQQGAGTDTQYF. The CDR3 region has the DNA TGTGCCAGCAGTCAACAGGGGGCCGGCACAGATACGCAGTATTTT. V is TRBV6-4 and J is TRBJ2-3; 9 bases agree with TRBD1. Trimming removed 5 bases from V and 1 base from J; junction bases left unmatched: 4. Germline CDR1 reads MRHNA; CDR2 reads SNTAGT. This CDR3 spans 15 amino acids.

This clonotype was counted a few times. V gene TRBV5-1 combines with J gene TRBJ1-5, with D perhaps matching TRBD1 (6 bases). The CDR3 runs 14 residues. Germline assignment: CDR1 SGHRS and CDR2 YFSETQ. Trimming took off 3 bases at V and 5 bases at J, with 12 bases between the two ends. CDR3 bases: TGCGCCAGCAGCTACACAGGGCCCCATCAGCCCCAGCATTTT. This translates into CASSYTGPHQPQHF.

This clonotype came up once. The chain is built from TRBV27 and TRBJ2-1; D perhaps matches TRBD2 (5 bases). V lost 7 bases and J 8 bases, leaving 24 bases between the germline ends. CDR3 length: 16 residues. Germline assignment: CDR1 MNHEY and CDR2 SMNVEV (reference sequence). DNA for the CDR3: TGTGCCAGCATTAGGACTTGGCGGAACCCCACAGATGAGCAGTTCTTC. This sequence encodes CASIRTWRNPTDEQFF.

The chain has TRBV20-1 and TRBJ2-3, with D possibly matching TRBD2 (6 bases). V dropped 5 bases and J dropped 0 bases, with 12 bases sitting between them. The CDR3 covers 14 residues. Per the germline V gene, CDR1 is DFQATT and CDR2 is SNEGSKA (reference sequence). The CDR3 is CSAAGPPSTDTQYF. CDR3 bases: TGCAGTGCTGCGGGACCTCCTAGCACAGATACGCAGTATTTT.

V and J are TRBV5-1 and TRBJ1-1; 7 positions agree with TRBD1. Germline loops: CDR1 SGHRS, CDR2 YFSETQ. The CDR3 sequence is 15 residues long. V lost 5 bases and J lost 3; bases outside the gene matches: 10. The CDR3 coding sequence is TGCGCCAGCAGTTCTAGAGGACAGGACCACACTGAAGCTTTCTTT. It yields the protein CASSSRGQDHTEAFF.

This chain links TRBV6-2 or TRBV6-3 with TRBJ2-1, with TRBD2 matching 13 bases. The CDR3 runs to 15 residues. CDR1 MNHEY and CDR2 SVGEGT come from the germline V gene. Trimming cost V 6 bases and J 9 bases; bases outside gene matches: 8. The CDR3 DNA follows: TGTGCCAGCAGAGACGGGACTAGCGGGGCCCTTGAGCAGTTCTTC. Its translation: CASRDGTSGALEQFF.

The chain links TRBV12-5 to TRBJ2-2; D gene ambiguous. The germline gives CDR1 LGHNT, CDR2 FRNRAP. The CDR3 consists of 13 residues. Trimming pared 6 bases from V and 3 bases from J, leaving 8 bases between. This CDR3 reads CASGLEHTGELFF. In nucleotides, the CDR3 is TGTGCTAGTGGGCTGGAGCACACCGGGGAGCTGTTTTTT.